The clone carrying this TCR beta chain was observed at least ten times. This record comes from a study of early T cells in non-severe SARS-CoV-2 infection. The CDR3 sequence is 16 residues long. Germline CDR1 is DFQATT and CDR2 is SNEGSKA (reference sequence). After removal of 5 bases from V and 6 bases from J, the junction contained 9 bases not matched to a gene. The TCR library protocol was used to attach unique molecular identifiers. These identifiers were attached to individual cDNA molecules. Via MiXCR, TCRdb re-called the 5' RACE reads, giving one row per CDR3 protein. Of 75,000 to 100,000 distinct CDR3 sequences in the sample, about 15% are singletons; the top ten hold around 5.1%.

Sequenced material: whole blood. The chain joins TRBV20-1 to TRBJ2-2, with TRBD2 identical over 13 bases. The clonotype originates from an adult who was a healthcare worker with PCR-confirmed SARS-CoV-2 infection or an uninfected control (not recorded which). The CDR3 is CSAVLAGGPRAGELFF. The CDR3 nucleotides read TGCAGTGCTGTACTAGCGGGAGGGCCGCGGGCCGGGGAGCTGTTTTTT.